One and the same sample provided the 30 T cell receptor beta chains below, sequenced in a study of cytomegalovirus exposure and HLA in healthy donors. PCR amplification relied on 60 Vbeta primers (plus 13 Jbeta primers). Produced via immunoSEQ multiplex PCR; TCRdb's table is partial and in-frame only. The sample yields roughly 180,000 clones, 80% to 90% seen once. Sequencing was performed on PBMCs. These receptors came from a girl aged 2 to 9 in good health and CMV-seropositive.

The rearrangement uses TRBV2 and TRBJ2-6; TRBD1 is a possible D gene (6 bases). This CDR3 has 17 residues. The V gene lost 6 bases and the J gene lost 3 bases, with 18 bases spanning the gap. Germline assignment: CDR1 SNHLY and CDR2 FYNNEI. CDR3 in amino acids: CASSDPGQGHGANVLTF. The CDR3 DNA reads TGTGCCAGCAGCGACCCGGGACAAGGGCATGGGGCCAACGTCCTGACTTTC. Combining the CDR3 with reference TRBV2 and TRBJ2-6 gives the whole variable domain EPEVTQTPSHQVTQMGQEVILRCVPISNHLYFYWYRQILGQKVEFLVSFYNNEISEKSEIFDDQFSVERPDGSNFTLKIRSTKLEDSAMYFCASSDPGQGHGANVLTFGAGSRLTVL.

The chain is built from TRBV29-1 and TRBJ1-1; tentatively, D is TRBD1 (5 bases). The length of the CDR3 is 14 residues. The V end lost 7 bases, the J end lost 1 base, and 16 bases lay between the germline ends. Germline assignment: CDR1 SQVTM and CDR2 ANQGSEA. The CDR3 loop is CSARRVVRNTEAFF. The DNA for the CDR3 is TGCAGCGCGCGCAGGGTAGTCAGGAACACTGAAGCTTTCTTT.

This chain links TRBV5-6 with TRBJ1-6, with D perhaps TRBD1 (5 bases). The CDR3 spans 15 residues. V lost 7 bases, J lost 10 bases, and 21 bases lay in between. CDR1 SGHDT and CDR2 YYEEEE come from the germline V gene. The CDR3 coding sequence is TGTGCCAGCGTCTTCAGGACATTGAAAGAGTCACCCCTCCACTTT. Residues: CASVFRTLKESPLHF.

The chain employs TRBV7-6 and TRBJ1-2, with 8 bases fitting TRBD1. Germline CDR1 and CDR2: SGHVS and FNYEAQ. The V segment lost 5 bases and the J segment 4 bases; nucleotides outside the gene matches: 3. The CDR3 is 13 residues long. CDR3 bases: TGTGCCAGCAGCACTGGACAGGGCTATGGCTACACCTTC. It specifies CASSTGQGYGYTF.

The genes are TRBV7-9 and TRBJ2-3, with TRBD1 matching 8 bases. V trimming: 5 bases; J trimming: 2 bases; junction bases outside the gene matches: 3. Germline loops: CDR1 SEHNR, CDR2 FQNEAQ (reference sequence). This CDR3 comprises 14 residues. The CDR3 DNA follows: TGTGCCAGCAGCGCAGGGGGCCTCACAGATACGCAGTATTTT. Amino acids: CASSAGGLTDTQYF.

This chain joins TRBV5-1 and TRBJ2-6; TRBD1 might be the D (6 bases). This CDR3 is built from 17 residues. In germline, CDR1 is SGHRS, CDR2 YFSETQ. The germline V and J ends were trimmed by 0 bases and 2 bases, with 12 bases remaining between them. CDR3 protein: CASSLEGHTTGANVLTF. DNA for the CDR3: TGCGCCAGCAGCTTGGAGGGACACACAACTGGGGCCAACGTCCTGACTTTC.

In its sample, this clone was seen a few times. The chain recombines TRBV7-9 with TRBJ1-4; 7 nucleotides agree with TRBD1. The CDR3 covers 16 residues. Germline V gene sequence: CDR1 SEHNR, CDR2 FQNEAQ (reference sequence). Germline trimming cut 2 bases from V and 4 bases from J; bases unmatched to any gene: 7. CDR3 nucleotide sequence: TGTGCCAGCAGCTTACGAGGGGGCGTGGATAATGAAAAACTGTTTTTT. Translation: CASSLRGGVDNEKLFF.

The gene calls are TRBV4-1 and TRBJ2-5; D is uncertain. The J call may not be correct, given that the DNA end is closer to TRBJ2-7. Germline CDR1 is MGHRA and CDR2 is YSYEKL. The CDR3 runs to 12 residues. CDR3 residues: CASSQALGEQYF. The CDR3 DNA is TGCGCCAGCAGCCAAGCCCTGGGCGAGCAGTACTTC.

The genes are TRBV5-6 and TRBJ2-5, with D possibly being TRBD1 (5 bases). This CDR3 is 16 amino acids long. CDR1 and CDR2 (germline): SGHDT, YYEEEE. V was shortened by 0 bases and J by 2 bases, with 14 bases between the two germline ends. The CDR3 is CASSLEWGRAQETQYF. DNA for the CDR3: TGTGCCAGCAGCTTGGAGTGGGGCCGCGCACAAGAGACCCAGTACTTC.

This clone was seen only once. CDR3 in amino acids: CASSFPGTGDRSASYEQYF. CDR3 nucleotide sequence: TGTGCCAGCAGTTTCCCCGGGACAGGGGACCGAAGCGCGTCCTACGAGCAGTACTTC. The chain recombines TRBV28 with TRBJ2-7; 10 bases map to TRBD1. CDR1 is MDHEN, CDR2 SYDVKM, per germline. CDR3 length equals 19 residues. The J segment lost 1 base and the V segment lost 3 bases, leaving 15 bases of the junction unmatched.

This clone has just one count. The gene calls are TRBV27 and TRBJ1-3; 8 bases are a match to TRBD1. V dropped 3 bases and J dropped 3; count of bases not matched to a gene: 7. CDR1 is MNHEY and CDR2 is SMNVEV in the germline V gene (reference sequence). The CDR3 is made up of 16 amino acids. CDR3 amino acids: CASSLTRQGYGNTIYF. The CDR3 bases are TGTGCCAGCAGTTTGACCCGACAGGGGTATGGAAACACCATATATTTT.

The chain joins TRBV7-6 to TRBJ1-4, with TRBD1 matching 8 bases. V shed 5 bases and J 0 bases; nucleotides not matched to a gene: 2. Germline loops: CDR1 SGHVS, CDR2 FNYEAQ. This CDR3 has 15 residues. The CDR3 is CASSKDRATNEKLFF. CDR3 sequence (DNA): TGTGCCAGCAGCAAGGACAGGGCAACTAATGAAAAACTGTTTTTT.

The CDR3 DNA follows: TGCAGCGTTGCAGTCGAAGAGACCCAGTACTTC. As protein: CSVAVEETQYF. The chain couples TRBV29-1 to TRBJ2-5; D is uncertain. Germline lookup yields CDR1 SQVTM and CDR2 ANQGSEA. V was shortened by 4 bases and J by 3 bases, with 6 bases between the two germline ends. The CDR3 loop spans 11 amino acids.

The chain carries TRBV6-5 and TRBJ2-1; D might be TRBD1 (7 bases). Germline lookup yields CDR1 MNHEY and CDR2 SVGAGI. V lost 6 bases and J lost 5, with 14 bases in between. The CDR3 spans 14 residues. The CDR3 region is CASRAGQTHNEQFF. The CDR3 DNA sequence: TGTGCCAGCAGGGCGGGACAGACCCACAATGAGCAGTTCTTC.

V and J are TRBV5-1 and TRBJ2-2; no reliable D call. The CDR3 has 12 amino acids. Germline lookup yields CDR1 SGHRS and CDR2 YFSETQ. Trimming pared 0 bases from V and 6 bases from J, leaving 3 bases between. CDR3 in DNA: TGCGCCAGCAGCTTGGTATCCGGGGAGCTGTTTTTT. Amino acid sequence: CASSLVSGELFF.

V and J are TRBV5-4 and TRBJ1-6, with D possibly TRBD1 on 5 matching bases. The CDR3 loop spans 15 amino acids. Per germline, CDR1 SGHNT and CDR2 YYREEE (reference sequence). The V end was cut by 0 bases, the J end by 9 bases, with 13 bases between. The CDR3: CASSLDQGSGSPLHF. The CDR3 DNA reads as TGTGCCAGCAGCTTGGACCAGGGTTCGGGTTCACCCCTCCACTTT.

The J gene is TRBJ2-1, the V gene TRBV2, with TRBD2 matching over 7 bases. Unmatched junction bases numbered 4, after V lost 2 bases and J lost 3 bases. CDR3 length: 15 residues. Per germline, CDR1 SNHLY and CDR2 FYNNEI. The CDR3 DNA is TGTGCCAGCAGTGAACCGGGGAGGGGCTACAATGAGCAGTTCTTC. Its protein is CASSEPGRGYNEQFF.

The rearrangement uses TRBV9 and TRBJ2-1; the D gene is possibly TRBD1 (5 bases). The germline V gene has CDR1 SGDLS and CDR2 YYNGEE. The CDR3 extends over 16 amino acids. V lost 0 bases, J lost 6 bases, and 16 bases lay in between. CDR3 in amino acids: CASSVEGRTPSNEQFF. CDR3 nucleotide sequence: TGTGCCAGCAGCGTAGAGGGGCGGACCCCCTCCAATGAGCAGTTCTTC.

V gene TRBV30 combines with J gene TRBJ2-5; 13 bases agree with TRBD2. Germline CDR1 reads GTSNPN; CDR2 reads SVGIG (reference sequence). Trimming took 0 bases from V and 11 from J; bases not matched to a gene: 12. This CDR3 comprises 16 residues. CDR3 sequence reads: CAWSVGRTSGSIVQYF. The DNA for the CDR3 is TGTGCCTGGAGTGTAGGTAGGACTAGCGGGAGTATTGTGCAGTACTTC. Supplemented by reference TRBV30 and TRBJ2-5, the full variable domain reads SQTIHQWPATLVQPVGSPLSLECTVEGTSNPNLYWYRQAAGRGLQLLFYSVGIGQISSEVPQNLSASRPQDRQFILSSKKLLLSDSGFYLCAWSVGRTSGSIVQYFGPGTRLLVL.

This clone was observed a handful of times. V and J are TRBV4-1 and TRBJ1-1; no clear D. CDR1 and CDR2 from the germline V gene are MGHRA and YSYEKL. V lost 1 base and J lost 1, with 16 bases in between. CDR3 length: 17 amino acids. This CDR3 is CASSQVWWLSGNTEAFF. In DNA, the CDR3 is TGCGCCAGCAGCCAAGTTTGGTGGTTATCGGGGAACACTGAAGCTTTCTTT.

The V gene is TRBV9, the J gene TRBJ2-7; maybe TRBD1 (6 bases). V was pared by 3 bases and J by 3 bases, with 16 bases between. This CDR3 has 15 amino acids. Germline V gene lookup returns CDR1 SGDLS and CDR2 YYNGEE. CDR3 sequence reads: CASSGPTGQHYEQYF. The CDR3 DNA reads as TGTGCCAGCAGCGGACCGACAGGACAGCACTACGAGCAGTACTTC.

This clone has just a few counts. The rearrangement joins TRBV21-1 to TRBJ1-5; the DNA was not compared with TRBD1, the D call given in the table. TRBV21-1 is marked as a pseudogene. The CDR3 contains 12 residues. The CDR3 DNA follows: TGTGCCAGCATCCCAGGGGACCAGCCCCAGCATTTT. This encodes CASIPGDQPQHF.

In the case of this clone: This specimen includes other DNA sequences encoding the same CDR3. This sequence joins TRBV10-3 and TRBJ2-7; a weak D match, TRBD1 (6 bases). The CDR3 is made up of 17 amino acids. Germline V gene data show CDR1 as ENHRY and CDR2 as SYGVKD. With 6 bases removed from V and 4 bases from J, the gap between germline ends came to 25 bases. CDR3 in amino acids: CAIRDWTETSARYEQYF. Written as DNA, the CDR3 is TGTGCCATCAGGGATTGGACAGAGACCTCCGCTAGATACGAGCAGTACTTC.

CDR3 sequence reads: CASANSGRKTQYF. The CDR3 DNA reads TGTGCCAGCGCCAATAGCGGGAGAAAGACCCAGTACTTC. The chain combines TRBV6-6 with TRBJ2-5; 9 bases are a match to TRBD2. Germline CDR1 reads MNHNY; CDR2 reads SVGAGI (reference sequence). J was trimmed by 6 bases and V by 8 bases; bases with no gene match: 7. This CDR3 spans 13 amino acids.

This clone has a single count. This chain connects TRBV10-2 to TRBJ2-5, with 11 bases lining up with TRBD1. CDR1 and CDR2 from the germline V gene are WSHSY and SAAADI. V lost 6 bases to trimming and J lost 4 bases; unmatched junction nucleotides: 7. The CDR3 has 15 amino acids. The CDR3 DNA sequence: TGCGCCAGCAGAACCGGGACAGGGGGTTCAGAGACCCAGTACTTC. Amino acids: CASRTGTGGSETQYF.

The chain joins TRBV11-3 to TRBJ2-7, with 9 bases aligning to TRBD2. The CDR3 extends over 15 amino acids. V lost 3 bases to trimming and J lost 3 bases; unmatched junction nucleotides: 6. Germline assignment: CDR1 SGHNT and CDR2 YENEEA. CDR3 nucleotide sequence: TGTGCCAGCAGCTTTACCATAGCGGGAGACTACGAGCAGTACTTC. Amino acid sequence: CASSFTIAGDYEQYF.

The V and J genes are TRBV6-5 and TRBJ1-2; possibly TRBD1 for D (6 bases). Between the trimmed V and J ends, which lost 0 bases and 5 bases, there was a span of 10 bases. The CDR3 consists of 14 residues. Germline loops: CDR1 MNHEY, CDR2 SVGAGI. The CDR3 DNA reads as TGTGCCAGCAGTTACTCGGAAGGGGGATATGGCTACACCTTC. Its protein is CASSYSEGGYGYTF.

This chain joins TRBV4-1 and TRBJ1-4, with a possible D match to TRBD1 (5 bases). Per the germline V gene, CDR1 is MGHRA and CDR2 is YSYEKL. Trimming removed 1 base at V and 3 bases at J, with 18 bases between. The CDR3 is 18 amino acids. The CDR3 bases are TGCGCCAGCAGCCAAGGCCCTTTGGGGAGGGGTTCTAATGAAAAACTGTTTTTT. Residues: CASSQGPLGRGSNEKLFF.

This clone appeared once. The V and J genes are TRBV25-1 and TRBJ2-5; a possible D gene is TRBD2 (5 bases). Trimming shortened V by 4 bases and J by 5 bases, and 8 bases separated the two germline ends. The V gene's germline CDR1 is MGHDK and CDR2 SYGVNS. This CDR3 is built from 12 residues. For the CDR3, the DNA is TGTGCCAGCAGTGGGGCGGGTGAGACCCAGTACTTC. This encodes CASSGAGETQYF. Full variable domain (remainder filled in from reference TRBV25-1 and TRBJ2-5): EADIYQTPRYLVIGTGKKITLECSQTMGHDKMYWYQQDPGMELHLIHYSYGVNSTEKGDLSSESTVSRIRTEHFPLTLESARPSHTSQYLCASSGAGETQYFGPGTRLLVL.

CDR3 nucleotides: TGTGCCAGCAGTGAAGGACAGGGCTACACTGAAGCTTTCTTT. Translation gives CASSEGQGYTEAFF. The chain uses TRBV6-5 and TRBJ1-1, with 8 nucleotides matching TRBD1. Germline assignment: CDR1 MNHEY and CDR2 SVGAGI. The CDR3 is 14 residues long. J gave up 3 bases and V 5 bases, and 5 bases lay outside the gene matches.